This TCR beta chain was recorded in a study of early T cells in non-severe SARS-CoV-2 infection. Whole-study context: With bulk RNA from unsorted whole blood as input, sequencing yielded unpaired chains.

This clonotype was seen a few times. Relative to the germline gene, one junction end is altered; a read error may explain this. Individual cDNA molecules received unique molecular identifiers during library preparation. A single record per CDR3 protein comes from TCRdb applying MiXCR to the 5' RACE reads. This sample carries approximately 66,000 distinct CDR3 sequences, about 12% of them seen once, and the ten largest clones take around 4.5%. Germline V gene sequence: CDR1 SGHRS, CDR2 YFSETQ. CDR3 length equals 15 residues. The rearrangement links TRBV5-1 to TRBJ2-3, with TRBD2 matching 8 bases. Sequencing was done on a sample of whole blood. The TCR originated in an adult who was a healthcare worker with PCR-confirmed SARS-CoV-2 infection or an uninfected control (not recorded which). CDR3 in DNA: TGCGCCAGCAGCTTGGTCCTAGCGGGCACCGATACGCAGTATTTT. Translating it yields CASSLVLAGTDTQYF.